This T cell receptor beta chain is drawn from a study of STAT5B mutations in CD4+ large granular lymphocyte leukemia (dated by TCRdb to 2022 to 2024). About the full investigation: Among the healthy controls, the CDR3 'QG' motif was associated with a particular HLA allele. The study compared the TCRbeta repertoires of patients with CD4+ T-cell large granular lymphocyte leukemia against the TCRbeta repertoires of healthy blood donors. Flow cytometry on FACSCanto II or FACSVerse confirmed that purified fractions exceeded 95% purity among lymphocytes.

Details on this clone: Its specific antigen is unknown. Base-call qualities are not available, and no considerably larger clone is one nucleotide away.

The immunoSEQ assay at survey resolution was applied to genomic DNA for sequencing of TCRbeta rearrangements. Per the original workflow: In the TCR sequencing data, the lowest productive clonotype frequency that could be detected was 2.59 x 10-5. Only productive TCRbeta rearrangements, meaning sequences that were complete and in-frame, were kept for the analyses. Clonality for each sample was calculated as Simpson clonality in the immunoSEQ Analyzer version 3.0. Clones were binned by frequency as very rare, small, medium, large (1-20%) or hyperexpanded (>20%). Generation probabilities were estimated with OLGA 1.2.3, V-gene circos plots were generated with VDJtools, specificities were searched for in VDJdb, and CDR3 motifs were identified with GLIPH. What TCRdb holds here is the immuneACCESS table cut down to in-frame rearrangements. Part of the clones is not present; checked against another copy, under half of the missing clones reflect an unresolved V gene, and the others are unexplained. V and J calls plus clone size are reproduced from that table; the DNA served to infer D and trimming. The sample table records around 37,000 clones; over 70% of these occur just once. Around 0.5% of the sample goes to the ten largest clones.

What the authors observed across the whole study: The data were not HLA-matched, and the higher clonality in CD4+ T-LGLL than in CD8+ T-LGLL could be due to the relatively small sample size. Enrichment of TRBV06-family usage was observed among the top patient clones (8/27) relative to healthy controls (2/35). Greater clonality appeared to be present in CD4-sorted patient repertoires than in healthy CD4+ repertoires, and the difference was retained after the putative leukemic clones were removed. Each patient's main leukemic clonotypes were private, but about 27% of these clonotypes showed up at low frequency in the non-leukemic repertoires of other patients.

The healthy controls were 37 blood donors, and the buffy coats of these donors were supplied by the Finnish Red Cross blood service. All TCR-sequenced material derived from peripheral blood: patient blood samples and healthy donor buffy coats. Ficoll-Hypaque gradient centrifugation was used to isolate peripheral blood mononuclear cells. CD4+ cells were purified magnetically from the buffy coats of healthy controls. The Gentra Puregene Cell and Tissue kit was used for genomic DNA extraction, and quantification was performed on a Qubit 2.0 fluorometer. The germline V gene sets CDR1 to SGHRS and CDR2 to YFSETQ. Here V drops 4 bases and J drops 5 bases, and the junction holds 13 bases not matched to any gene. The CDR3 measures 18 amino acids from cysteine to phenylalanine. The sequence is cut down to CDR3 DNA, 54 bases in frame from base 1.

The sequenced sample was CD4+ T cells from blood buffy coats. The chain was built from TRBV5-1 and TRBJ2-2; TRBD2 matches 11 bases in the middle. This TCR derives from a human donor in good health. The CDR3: CASSPPGLAGFRTGELFF. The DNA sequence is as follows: TGCGCCAGCAGCCCGCCAGGACTAGCGGGTTTCAGGACCGGGGAGCTGTTTTTT.